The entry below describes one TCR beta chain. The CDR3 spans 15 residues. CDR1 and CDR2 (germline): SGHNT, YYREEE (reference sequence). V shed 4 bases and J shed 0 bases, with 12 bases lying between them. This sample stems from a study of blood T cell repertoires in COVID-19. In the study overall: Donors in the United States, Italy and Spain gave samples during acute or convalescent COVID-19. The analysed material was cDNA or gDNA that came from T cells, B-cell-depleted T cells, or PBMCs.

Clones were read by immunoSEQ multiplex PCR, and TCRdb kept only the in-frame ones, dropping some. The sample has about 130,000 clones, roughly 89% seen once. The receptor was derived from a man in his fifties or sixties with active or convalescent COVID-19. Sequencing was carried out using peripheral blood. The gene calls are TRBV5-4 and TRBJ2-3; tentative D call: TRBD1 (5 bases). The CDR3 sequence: CASSQTATSTDTQYF. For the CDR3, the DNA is TGTGCCAGCAGCCAGACAGCGACCAGCACAGATACGCAGTATTTT.